This passage covers 18 T cell receptor beta chains from one sample sequenced in a study of human T cells and chemical hapten exposure. In TCRdb, the 5' RACE reads were re-called with MiXCR into one record per CDR3 protein. The sample includes tens of thousands of distinct CDR3 sequences, roughly 8.4% of them seen just once. Extraction of total RNA was performed on unfractionated whole blood. The receptor set was obtained from a male donor in good health.

The chain employs TRBV4-3 and TRBJ1-1, with a possible D match to TRBD1 (5 bases). Germline CDR1 LGHNA, CDR2 YSLEER. The V end was cut by 0 bases, the J end by 4 bases, with 12 bases between. The CDR3 extends over 15 amino acids. For the CDR3, the DNA is TGCGCCAGCAGCCAAGAACCAGGGTTGGGCACTGAAGCTTTCTTT. It yields the protein CASSQEPGLGTEAFF.

The chain uses TRBV19 and TRBJ2-2; 7 bases fit TRBD1. This CDR3 region has 15 residues. With 5 bases clipped from V and 2 bases from J, the junction kept 5 bases outside the gene matches. The germline V gene has CDR1 LNHDA and CDR2 SQIVND (reference sequence). CDR3 sequence (DNA): TGTGCCAGTAGTCTGGGACAGCAAAACACCGGGGAGCTGTTTTTT. Encoded protein: CASSLGQQNTGELFF.

The chain recombines TRBV5-5 with TRBJ1-4; the match to TRBD1 covers 10 bases. V trimming: 5 bases; J trimming: 2 bases; junction bases outside the gene matches: 15. There are 19 residues in the CDR3. Germline loops: CDR1 SGHKS, CDR2 YYEKEE (reference sequence). The CDR3 nucleotides read TGTGCCAGCAGTCATCCGGGACAGGGGTTCGGGGATACTAATGAAAAACTGTTTTTT. Its translation: CASSHPGQGFGDTNEKLFF.

This clonotype was observed at least ten times. The junction departs from germline at one end; a sequencing error may be responsible. The chain links TRBV20-1 to TRBJ1-1; D uncertain. The CDR3 has 11 residues. The V gene's germline CDR1 is DFQATT and CDR2 SNEGSKA (reference sequence). The chain's CDR3 is CSARGPTEAFF. CDR3 in DNA: TGCAGTGCCAGAGGACCCACTGAAGCTTTCTTT.

This clonotype was seen at least ten times. The rearrangement uses TRBV7-3 and TRBJ2-1; 8 bases fit TRBD1. The CDR3 runs to 15 residues. Unmatched junction bases numbered 4, after V lost 5 bases and J lost 1 base. From germline, CDR1 is SGHTA and CDR2 FQGTGA. The CDR3 sequence is CASSVDRGSYNEQFF. In DNA form, the CDR3 reads TGTGCCAGCAGCGTCGACAGGGGATCCTACAATGAGCAGTTCTTC.

The table lists this clonotype with a few counts. The chain links TRBV6-2 or TRBV6-3 to TRBJ2-7, with TRBD2 identical over 9 bases. The germline V gene has CDR1 MNHEY and CDR2 SVGEGT. The CDR3 has 14 residues. The trim removed 8 bases at V and 0 bases at J, leaving 5 bases unmatched. CDR3 in amino acids: CASRREGLSYEQYF. CDR3 in DNA: TGTGCCAGCCGGCGGGAGGGCCTCTCCTACGAGCAGTACTTC.

This clonotype appeared a few times. The chain has TRBV19 and TRBJ1-1; D is unresolved. Per germline, CDR1 LNHDA and CDR2 SQIVND (reference sequence). The germline V and J ends were trimmed by 5 bases and 3 bases, with 16 bases remaining between them. CDR3 length equals 15 residues. The CDR3 region is CASSSLSLSYTEAFF. The CDR3 coding sequence is TGTGCCAGTAGTTCCTTGTCTCTTAGTTACACTGAAGCTTTCTTT.

This clonotype has a single count. The chain combines TRBV4-2 with TRBJ1-4, with 10 bases aligning to TRBD1. Losses at the gene ends were 0 bases for V and 7 bases for J; bases not matched to a gene: 5. This CDR3 has 16 amino acids. Germline loops: CDR1 LGHNA, CDR2 YNFKEQ. For the CDR3, the DNA is TGTGCCAGCAGCCAAGAAGGACAGGGGGGCGGTGAAAAACTGTTTTTT. Translation gives CASSQEGQGGGEKLFF.

The table lists this clonotype with many counts. The rearrangement uses TRBV3-1 and TRBJ1-5, with D perhaps TRBD1 (5 bases). Trimming took 3 bases from V and 7 from J, leaving 13 bases between them. This CDR3 is 14 amino acids long. Germline V gene data show CDR1 as LGHDT and CDR2 as YNNKEL (reference sequence). The DNA of the CDR3 is TGTGCCAGCAGCCACGCCTCGAGGGACCAGCCCCAGCATTTT. Amino acids: CASSHASRDQPQHF.

The V and J genes are TRBV27 and TRBJ2-1; 8 bases fit TRBD2. The J segment lost 4 bases and the V segment lost 4 bases, leaving 9 bases of the junction unmatched. The CDR3 spans 16 residues. Looked up from germline, CDR1 is MNHEY and CDR2 is SMNVEV (reference sequence). CDR3 coding DNA: TGTGCCAGCAGTTGGGAAGGCGGGGGGATATACAATGAGCAGTTCTTC. Amino acids: CASSWEGGGIYNEQFF.

This clonotype came up many times. CDR3 sequence: CASSLSPGGREQYF. In DNA, the CDR3 is TGTGCCAGCAGTTTATCACCAGGGGGGCGCGAGCAGTACTTC. The chain employs TRBV27 and TRBJ2-7; possibly TRBD1 for D (7 bases). Trimming stripped 0 bases from V and 6 bases from J, with 12 bases between. In germline, CDR1 is MNHEY, CDR2 SMNVEV (reference sequence). CDR3 length: 14 residues.

This clonotype occurred many times. The chain employs TRBV7-9 and TRBJ2-5; no definite D call. Trimming removed 1 base at V and 2 bases at J, with 8 bases between. This CDR3 is built from 14 residues. Germline assignment: CDR1 SEHNR and CDR2 FQNEAQ (reference sequence). The CDR3 loop reads CASSLDQMQETQYF. DNA of the CDR3: TGTGCCAGCAGCTTAGACCAGATGCAAGAGACCCAGTACTTC. The variable domain in full, with the rest retrieved from reference TRBV7-9 and TRBJ2-5, is DTGVSQNPRHKITKRGQNVTFRCDPISEHNRLYWYRQTLGQGPEFLTYFQNEAQLEKSRLLSDRFSAERPKGSFSTLEIQRTEQGDSAMYLCASSLDQMQETQYFGPGTRLLVL.

This clonotype was seen ten or more times. This chain uses TRBV7-2 with TRBJ1-2, with 7 bases lining up with TRBD1. Trimming took 5 bases from V and 6 from J; bases not matched to a gene: 12. Germline CDR1 SGHTA, CDR2 FQGNSA. The CDR3 covers 15 residues. The CDR3 bases are TGTGCCAGCAGCAATAGAAGCAGGGGGACTGATGGCTACACCTTC. Its translation: CASSNRSRGTDGYTF.

This clonotype came up many times. V is TRBV6-2 or TRBV6-3 and J is TRBJ2-7; D remains unclear. V was trimmed by 8 bases and J by 1 base, leaving 15 bases between them. The CDR3 consists of 14 residues. The germline CDR1 and CDR2 sequences are MNHEY and SVGEGT. In DNA, the CDR3 is TGTGCCAGCGGGCCTCCGACTTATTCCTACGAGCAGTACTTC. Translating it yields CASGPPTYSYEQYF.

The J gene is TRBJ2-1, the V gene TRBV5-4; TRBD2 agrees at 11 bases. This CDR3 has 14 amino acids. J was trimmed by 6 bases and V by 2 bases; bases with no gene match: 1. Germline CDR1 SGHNT, CDR2 YYREEE (reference sequence). CDR3 in DNA: TGTGCCAGCAGCTTTGGGACTAGCGGCAATGAGCAGTTCTTC. This codes for CASSFGTSGNEQFF. Variable domain in full (rest from reference TRBV5-4 and TRBJ2-1): ETGVTQSPTHLIKTRGQQVTLRCSSQSGHNTVSWYQQALGQGPQFIFQYYREEENGRGNFPPRFSGLQFPNYSSELNVNALELDDSALYLCASSFGTSGNEQFFGPGTRLTVL.

The chain is built from TRBV5-1 and TRBJ2-7; TRBD1 matches at 7 bases. J was trimmed by 4 bases and V by 4 bases; bases with no gene match: 8. The CDR3 runs to 14 residues. Germline loops: CDR1 SGHRS, CDR2 YFSETQ. CDR3 sequence: CASSQRQGAYEQYF. As DNA, the CDR3 is TGCGCCAGCAGCCAAAGACAGGGTGCGTACGAGCAGTACTTC.

This clonotype was found a few times. V is TRBV25-1 and J is TRBJ2-2; 12 bases are shared with TRBD2. J gave up 0 bases and V 3 bases, and 5 bases lay outside the gene matches. CDR1 and CDR2 from the germline V gene are MGHDK and SYGVNS. This CDR3 has 18 amino acids. This chain's CDR3 is CASSEWTSGVPNTGELFF. The DNA for the CDR3 is TGTGCCAGCAGTGAGTGGACTAGCGGGGTACCGAACACCGGGGAGCTGTTTTTT.

This clonotype has at least ten counts. The chain recombines TRBV6-6 with TRBJ2-1; 10 bases match TRBD1. V lost 2 bases and J lost 7; bases outside the gene matches: 5. The germline CDR1 and CDR2 sequences are MNHNY and SVGAGI (reference sequence). The CDR3 sequence is 15 residues long. The CDR3 DNA is TGTGCCAGCAGTTACGGGACAGGGGTTGAGAATGAGCAGTTCTTC. It is translated as CASSYGTGVENEQFF.